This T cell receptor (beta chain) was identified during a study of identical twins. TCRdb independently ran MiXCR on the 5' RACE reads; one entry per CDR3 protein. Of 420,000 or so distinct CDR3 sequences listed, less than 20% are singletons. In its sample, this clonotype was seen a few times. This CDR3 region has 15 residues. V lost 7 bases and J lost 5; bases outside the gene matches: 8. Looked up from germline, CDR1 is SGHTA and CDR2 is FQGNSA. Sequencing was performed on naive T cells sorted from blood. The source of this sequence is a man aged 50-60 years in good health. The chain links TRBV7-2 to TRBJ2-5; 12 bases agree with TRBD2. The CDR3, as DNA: TGTGCCAGCAACCCAATGGGACTAGCGGGCGAGACCCAGTACTTC. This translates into CASNPMGLAGETQYF. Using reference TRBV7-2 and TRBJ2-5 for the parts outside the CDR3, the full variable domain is GAGVSQSPSNKVTEKGKDVELRCDPISGHTALYWYRQSLGQGLEFLIYFQGNSAPDKSGLPSDRFSAERTGGSVSTLTIQRTQQEDSAVYLCASNPMGLAGETQYFGPGTRLLVL.